The present entry profiles one T cell receptor (beta chain) with its context. Its antigen is still unknown. With 60 Vbeta and 13 Jbeta primers, the PCR was carried out. Using immunoSEQ multiplex PCR, the repertoire was profiled, and TCRdb retains in-frame clones only, with some absent. The table lists under 150,000 clones, around three quarters of them singletons, with under 3% in the top ten. The entry originates in a study of cytomegalovirus exposure and HLA in healthy donors. V lost 1 base, J lost 6 bases, and 11 bases lay in between. From germline, CDR1 is SQVTM and CDR2 ANQGSEA. The CDR3 has 13 residues. Findings of the study overall: Across donors, most TCRs were seen rarely, yet some public ones were widespread. The classifier, whose performance was assessed in both the original and validation cohorts, reportedly diagnosed cytomegalovirus status with high specificity and sensitivity.

J is TRBJ2-3 and V is TRBV29-1; a weak D match, TRBD1 (6 bases). The source is a man aged 25-40 years in good health and CMV-seronegative. The sample taken for sequencing was PBMCs. CDR3 nucleotides: TGCAGCGTTGAAGGGCAGGGGATGGATACGCAGTATTTT. Translated: CSVEGQGMDTQYF.